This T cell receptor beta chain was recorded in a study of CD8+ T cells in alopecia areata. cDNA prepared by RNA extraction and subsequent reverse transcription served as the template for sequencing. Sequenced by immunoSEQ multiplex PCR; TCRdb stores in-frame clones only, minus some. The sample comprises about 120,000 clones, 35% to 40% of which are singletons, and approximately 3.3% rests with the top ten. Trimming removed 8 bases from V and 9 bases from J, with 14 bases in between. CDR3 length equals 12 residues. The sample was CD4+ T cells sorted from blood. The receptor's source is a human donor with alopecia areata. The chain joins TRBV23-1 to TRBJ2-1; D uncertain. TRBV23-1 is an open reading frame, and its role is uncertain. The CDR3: CASPYPCCEQFF. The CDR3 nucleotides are TGCGCCAGCCCTTATCCTTGTTGTGAGCAGTTCTTC.